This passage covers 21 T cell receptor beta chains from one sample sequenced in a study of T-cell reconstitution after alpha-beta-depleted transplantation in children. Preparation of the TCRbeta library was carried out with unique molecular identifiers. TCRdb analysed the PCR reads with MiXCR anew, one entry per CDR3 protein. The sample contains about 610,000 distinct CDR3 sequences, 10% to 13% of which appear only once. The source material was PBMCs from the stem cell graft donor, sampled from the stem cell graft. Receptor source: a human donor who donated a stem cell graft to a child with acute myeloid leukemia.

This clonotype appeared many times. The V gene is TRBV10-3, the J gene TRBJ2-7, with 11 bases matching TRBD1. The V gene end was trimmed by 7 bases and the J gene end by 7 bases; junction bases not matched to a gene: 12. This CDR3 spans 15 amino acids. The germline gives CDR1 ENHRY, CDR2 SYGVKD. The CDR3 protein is CAITPSDRGLGEQYF. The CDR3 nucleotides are TGTGCCATCACCCCGTCGGACAGGGGGCTTGGAGAGCAGTACTTC.

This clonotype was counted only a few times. In nucleotides, the CDR3 is TGTGCCAGCAGCAAAGTTGGGGGCCGGGTTGGCGAGCAGTACTTC. It encodes CASSKVGGRVGEQYF. The chain joins TRBV21-1 to TRBJ2-7; the DNA was not used to check the table's D call, TRBD1. TRBV21-1 is deemed a pseudogene. The CDR3 extends over 15 amino acids.

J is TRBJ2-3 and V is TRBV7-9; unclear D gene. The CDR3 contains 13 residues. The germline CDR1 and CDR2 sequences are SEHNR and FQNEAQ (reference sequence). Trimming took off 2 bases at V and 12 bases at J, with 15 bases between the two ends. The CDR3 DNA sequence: TGTGCCAGCAGCTTACCCGCGACTCCCCTCCAGTATTTT. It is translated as CASSLPATPLQYF.

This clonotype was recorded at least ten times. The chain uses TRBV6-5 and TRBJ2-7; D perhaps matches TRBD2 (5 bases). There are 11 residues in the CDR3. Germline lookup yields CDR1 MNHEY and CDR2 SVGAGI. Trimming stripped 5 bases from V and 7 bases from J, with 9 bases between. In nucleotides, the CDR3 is TGTGCCAGCAGTGGCCGGGGAGAGCAGTACTTC. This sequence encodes CASSGRGEQYF.

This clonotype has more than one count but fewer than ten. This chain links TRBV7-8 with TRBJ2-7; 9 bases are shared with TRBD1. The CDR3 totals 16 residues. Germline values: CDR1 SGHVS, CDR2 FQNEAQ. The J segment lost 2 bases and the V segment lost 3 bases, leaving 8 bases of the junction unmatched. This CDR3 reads CASSFLDRGRTYEQYF. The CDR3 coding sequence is TGTGCCAGCAGCTTCTTGGACAGGGGCAGAACCTACGAGCAGTACTTC.

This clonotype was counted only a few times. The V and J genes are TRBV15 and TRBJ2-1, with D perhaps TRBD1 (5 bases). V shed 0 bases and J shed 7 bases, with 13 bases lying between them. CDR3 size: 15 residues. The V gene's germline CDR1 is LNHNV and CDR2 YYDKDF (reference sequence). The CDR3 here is CATSRDRFQGNEQFF. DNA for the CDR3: TGTGCCACCAGCAGAGATCGTTTCCAGGGTAATGAGCAGTTCTTC.

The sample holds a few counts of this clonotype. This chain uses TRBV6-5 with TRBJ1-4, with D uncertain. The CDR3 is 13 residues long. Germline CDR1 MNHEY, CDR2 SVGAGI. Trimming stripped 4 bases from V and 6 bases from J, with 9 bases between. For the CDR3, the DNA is TGTGCCAGCAGTTTCTGGGGTGATGAAAAACTGTTTTTT. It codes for CASSFWGDEKLFF.

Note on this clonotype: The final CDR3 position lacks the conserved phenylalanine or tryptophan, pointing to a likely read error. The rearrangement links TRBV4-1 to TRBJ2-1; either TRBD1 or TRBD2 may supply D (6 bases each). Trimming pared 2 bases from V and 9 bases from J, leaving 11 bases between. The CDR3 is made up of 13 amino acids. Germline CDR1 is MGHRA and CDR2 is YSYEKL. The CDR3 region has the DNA TGCGCCAGCAGCCAACCTAGGGGGGCTGAGCAGTTCTAC. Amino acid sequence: CASSQPRGAEQFY.

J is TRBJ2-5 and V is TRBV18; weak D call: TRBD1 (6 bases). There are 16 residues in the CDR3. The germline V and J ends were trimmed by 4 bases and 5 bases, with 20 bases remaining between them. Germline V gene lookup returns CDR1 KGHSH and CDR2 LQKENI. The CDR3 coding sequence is TGTGCCAGCTCACGAAAACTGGACAGCCCGGGGGAGACCCAGTACTTC. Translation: CASSRKLDSPGETQYF.

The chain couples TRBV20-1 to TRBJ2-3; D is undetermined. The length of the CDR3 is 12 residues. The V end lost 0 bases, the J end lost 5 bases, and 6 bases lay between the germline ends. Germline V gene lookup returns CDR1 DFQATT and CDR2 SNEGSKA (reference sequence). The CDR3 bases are TGCAGTGCTAGAGAAGCGAGAGATACGCAGTATTTT. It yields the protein CSAREARDTQYF.

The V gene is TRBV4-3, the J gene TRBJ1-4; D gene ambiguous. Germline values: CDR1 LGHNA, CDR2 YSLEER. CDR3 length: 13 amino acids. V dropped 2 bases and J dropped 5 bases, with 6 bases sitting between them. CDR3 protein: CASSQPPNEKLFF. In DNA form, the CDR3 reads TGCGCCAGCAGCCAACCGCCGAATGAAAAACTGTTTTTT.

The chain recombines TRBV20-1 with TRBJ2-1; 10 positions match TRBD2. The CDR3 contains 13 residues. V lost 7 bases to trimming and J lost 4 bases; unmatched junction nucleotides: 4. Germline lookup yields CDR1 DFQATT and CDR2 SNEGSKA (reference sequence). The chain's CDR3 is CSEREGRYNEQFF. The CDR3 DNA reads TGCAGTGAGCGGGAGGGCCGATACAATGAGCAGTTCTTC.

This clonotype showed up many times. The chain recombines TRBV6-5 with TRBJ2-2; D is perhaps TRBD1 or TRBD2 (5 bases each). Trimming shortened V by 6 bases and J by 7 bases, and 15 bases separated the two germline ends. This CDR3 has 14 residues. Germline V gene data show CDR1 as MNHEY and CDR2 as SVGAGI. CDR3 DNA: TGTGCCAGCAGACTGTACCGGGGCCGCGGGGAGCTGTTTTTT. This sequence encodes CASRLYRGRGELFF.

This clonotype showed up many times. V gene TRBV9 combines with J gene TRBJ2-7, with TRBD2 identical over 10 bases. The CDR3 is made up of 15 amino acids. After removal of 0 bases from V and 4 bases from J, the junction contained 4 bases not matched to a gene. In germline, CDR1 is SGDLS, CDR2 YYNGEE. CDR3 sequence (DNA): TGTGCCAGCAGCGTAGCTAGCGGGAGCACGTACGAGCAGTACTTC. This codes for CASSVASGSTYEQYF.

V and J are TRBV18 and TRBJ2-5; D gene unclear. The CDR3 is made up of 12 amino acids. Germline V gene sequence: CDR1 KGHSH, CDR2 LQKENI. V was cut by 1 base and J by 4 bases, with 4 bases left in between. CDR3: CASSPQTETQYF. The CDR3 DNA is TGTGCCAGCTCACCACAGACAGAGACCCAGTACTTC.

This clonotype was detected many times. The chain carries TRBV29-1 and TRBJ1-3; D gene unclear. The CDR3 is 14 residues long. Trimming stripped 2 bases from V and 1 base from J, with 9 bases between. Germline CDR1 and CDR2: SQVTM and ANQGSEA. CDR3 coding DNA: TGCAGCGTTGAAAACGGGATATCTGGAAACACCATATATTTT. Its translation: CSVENGISGNTIYF.

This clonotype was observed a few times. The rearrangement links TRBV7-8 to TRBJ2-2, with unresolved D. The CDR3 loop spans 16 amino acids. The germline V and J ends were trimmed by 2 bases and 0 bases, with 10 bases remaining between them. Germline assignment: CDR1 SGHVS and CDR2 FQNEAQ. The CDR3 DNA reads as TGTGCCAGCAGCTTAAGTAGGCCTTCGAACACCGGGGAGCTGTTTTTT. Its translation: CASSLSRPSNTGELFF.

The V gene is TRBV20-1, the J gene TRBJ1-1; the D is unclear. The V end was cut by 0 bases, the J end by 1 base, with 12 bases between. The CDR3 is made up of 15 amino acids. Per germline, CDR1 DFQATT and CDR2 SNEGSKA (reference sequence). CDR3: CSARDKRARNTEAFF. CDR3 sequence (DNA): TGCAGTGCTAGAGATAAGAGGGCGCGGAACACTGAAGCTTTCTTT.

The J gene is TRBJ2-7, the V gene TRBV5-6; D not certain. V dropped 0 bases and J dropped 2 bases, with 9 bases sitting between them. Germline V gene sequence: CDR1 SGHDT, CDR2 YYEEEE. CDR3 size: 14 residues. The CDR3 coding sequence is TGTGCCAGCAGCTTGGCCCCCAGAACCTACGAGCAGTACTTC. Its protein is CASSLAPRTYEQYF.

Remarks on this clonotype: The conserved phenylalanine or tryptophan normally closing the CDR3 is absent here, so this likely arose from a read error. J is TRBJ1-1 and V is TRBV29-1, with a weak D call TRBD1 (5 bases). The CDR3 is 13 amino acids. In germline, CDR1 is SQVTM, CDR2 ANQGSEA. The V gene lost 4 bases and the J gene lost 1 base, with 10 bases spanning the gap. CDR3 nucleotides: TGCAGCGTTGGGAGGGGAGGGAACACTGAAGCTTTCTAT. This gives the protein CSVGRGGNTEAFY.

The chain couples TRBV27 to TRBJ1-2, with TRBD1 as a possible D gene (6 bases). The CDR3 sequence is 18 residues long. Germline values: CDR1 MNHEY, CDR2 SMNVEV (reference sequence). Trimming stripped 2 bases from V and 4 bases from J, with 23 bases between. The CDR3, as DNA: TGTGCCAGCAGTTTAGTCGGCAGGGGACGAGGGGAGGGCTATGGCTACACCTTC. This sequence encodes CASSLVGRGRGEGYGYTF.